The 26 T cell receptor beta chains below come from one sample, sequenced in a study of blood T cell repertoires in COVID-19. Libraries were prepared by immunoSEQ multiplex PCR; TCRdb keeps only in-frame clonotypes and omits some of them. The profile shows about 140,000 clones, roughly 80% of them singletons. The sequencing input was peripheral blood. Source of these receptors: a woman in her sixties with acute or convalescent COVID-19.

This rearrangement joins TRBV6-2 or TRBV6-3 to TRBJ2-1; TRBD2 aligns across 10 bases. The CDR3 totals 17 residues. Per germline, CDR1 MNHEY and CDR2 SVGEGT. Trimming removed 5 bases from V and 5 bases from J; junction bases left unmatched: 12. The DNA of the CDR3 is TGTGCCAGCAGTCGGGGCGAGCGGCTAGCGGGAGACAATGAGCAGTTCTTC. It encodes CASSRGERLAGDNEQFF.

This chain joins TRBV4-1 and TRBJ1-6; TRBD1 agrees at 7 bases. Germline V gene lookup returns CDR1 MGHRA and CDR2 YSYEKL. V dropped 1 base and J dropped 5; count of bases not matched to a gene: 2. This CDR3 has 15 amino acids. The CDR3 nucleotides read TGCGCCAGCAGCCAAGGTGACAGGGATAATTCACCCCTCCACTTT. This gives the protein CASSQGDRDNSPLHF.

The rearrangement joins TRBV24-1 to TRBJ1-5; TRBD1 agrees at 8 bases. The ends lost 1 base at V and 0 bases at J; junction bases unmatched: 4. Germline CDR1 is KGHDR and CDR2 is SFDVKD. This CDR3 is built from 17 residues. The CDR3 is CATSDLGTGGSNQPQHF. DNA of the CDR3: TGTGCCACCAGTGATTTAGGGACAGGAGGTAGCAATCAGCCCCAGCATTTT.

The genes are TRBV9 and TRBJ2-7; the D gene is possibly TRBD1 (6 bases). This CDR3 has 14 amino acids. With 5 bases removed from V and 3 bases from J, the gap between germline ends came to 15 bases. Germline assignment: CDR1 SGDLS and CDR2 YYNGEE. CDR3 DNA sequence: TGTGCCAGCAGTCCTGACAGGACCAGCTACGAGCAGTACTTC. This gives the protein CASSPDRTSYEQYF.

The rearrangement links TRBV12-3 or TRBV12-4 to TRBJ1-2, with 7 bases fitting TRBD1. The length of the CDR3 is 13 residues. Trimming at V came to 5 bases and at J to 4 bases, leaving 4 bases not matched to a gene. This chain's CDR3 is CASSGQAPYGYTF. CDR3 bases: TGTGCCAGCAGTGGACAGGCCCCCTATGGCTACACCTTC.

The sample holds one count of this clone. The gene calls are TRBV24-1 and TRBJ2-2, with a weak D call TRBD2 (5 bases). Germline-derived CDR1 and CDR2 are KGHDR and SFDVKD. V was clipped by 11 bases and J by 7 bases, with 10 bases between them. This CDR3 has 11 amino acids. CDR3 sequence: CASRGIGELFF. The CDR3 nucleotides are TGTGCCAGCCGAGGGATCGGGGAGCTGTTTTTT.

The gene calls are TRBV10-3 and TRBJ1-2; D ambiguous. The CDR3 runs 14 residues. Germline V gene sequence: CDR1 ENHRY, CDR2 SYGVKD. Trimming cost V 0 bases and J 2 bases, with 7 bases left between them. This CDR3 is CAISESTRNYGYTF. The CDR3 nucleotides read TGTGCCATCAGTGAGTCAACAAGAAACTATGGCTACACCTTC.

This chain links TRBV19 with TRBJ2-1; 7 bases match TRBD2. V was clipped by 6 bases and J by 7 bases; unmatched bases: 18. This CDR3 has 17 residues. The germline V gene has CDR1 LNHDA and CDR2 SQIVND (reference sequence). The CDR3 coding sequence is TGTGCCAGTAGCCGCCTCCTAGGGGACGGGAGGAAGAATGAGCAGTTCTTC. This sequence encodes CASSRLLGDGRKNEQFF.

CDR3 residues: CATSDLLAGEGETQYF. In nucleotides, the CDR3 is TGTGCCACCAGTGATTTGCTAGCGGGAGAGGGGGAGACCCAGTACTTC. This sequence joins TRBV24-1 and TRBJ2-5, with TRBD2 matching 10 bases. The CDR3 extends over 16 amino acids. Per the germline V gene, CDR1 is KGHDR and CDR2 is SFDVKD. The V gene end was trimmed by 0 bases and the J gene end by 5 bases; junction bases not matched to a gene: 5.

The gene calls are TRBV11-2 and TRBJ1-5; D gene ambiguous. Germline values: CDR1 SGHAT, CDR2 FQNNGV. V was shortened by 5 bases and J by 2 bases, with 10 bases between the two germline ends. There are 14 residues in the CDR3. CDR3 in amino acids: CASSGGWGNQPQHF. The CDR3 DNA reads TGTGCCAGCAGCGGAGGGTGGGGCAATCAGCCCCAGCATTTT.

CDR3 region: CASSPYRGTEAFF. DNA for the CDR3: TGTGCCAGCAGTCCTTACAGGGGAACTGAAGCTTTCTTT. The chain joins TRBV6-1 to TRBJ1-1; 7 bases align to TRBD1. The CDR3 covers 13 residues. CDR1 and CDR2 (germline): MNHNS, SASEGT. Trimming took 5 bases from V and 5 from J; bases not matched to a gene: 5.

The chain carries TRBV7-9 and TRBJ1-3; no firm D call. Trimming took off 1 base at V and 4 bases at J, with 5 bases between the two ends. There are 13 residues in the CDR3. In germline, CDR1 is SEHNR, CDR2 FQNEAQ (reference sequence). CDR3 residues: CASSLGGGNTIYF. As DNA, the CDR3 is TGTGCCAGCAGCTTAGGAGGGGGAAACACCATATATTTT.

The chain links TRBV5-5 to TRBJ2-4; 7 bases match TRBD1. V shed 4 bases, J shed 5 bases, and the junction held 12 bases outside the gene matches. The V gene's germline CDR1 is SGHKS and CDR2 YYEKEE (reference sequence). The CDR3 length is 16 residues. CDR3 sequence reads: CASSVGTITGENIQYF. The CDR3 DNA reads TGTGCCAGCAGCGTAGGAACTATTACAGGGGAAAACATTCAGTACTTC. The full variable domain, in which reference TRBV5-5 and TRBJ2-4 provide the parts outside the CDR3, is DAGVTQSPTHLIKTRGQQVTLRCSPISGHKSVSWYQQVLGQGPQFIFQYYEKEERGRGNFPDRFSARQFPNYSSELNVNALLLGDSALYLCASSVGTITGENIQYFGAGTRLSVL.

In DNA, the CDR3 is TGTGCCAGCAGTACCAGGTGGGGCAGTCCATTCCCTAAAGCTTTCTTT. Encoded protein: CASSTRWGSPFPKAFF. The gene calls are TRBV28 and TRBJ1-1, with TRBD1 as a possible D gene (5 bases). In germline, CDR1 is MDHEN, CDR2 SYDVKM. V lost 5 bases and J 9 bases, leaving 25 bases between the germline ends. The CDR3 has 16 amino acids.

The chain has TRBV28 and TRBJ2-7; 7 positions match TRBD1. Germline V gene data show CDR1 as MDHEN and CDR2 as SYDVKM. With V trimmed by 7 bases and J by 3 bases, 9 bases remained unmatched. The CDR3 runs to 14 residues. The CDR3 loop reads CASKTGTALYEQYF. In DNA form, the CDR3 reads TGTGCCAGCAAAACCGGGACAGCGCTCTACGAGCAGTACTTC.

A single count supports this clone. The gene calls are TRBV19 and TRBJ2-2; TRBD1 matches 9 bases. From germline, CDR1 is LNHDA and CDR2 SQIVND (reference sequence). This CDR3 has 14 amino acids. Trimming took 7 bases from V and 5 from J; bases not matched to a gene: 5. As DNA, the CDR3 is TGTGCCAGTACCCCGGGACAGGGAACCGGGGAGCTGTTTTTT. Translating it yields CASTPGQGTGELFF.

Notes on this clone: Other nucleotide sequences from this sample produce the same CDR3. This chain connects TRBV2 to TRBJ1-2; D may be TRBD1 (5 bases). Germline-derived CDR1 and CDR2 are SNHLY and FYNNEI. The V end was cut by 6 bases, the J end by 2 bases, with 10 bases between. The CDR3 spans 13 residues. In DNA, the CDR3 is TGTGCCAGCAGGGACACTGGAAACTATGGCTACACCTTC. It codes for CASRDTGNYGYTF.

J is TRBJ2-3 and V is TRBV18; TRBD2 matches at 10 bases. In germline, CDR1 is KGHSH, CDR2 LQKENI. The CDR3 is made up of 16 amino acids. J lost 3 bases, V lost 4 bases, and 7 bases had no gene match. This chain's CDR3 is CASSQYSSGRTDTQYF. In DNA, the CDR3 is TGTGCCAGCTCACAGTACAGTAGCGGGAGGACAGATACGCAGTATTTT. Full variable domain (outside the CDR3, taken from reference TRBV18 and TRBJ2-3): NAGVMQNPRHLVRRRGQEARLRCSPMKGHSHVYWYRQLPEEGLKFMVYLQKENIIDESGMPKERFSAEFPKEGPSILRIQQVVRGDSAAYFCASSQYSSGRTDTQYFGPGTRLTVL.

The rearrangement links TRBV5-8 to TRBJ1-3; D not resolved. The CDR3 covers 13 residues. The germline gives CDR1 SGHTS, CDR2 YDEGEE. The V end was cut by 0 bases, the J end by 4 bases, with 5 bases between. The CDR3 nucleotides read TGTGCCAGCAGCTTGGAACAGGGAAACACCATATATTTT. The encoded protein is CASSLEQGNTIYF.

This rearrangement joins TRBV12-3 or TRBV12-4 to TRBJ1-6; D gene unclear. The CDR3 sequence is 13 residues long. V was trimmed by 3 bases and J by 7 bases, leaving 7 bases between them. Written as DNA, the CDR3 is TGTGCCAGCAGTTTGGCGGGGAATTCACCCCTCCACTTT. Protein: CASSLAGNSPLHF.

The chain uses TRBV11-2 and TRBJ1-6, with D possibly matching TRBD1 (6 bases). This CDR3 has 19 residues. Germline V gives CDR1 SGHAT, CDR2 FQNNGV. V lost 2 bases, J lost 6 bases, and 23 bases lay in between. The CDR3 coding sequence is TGTGCCAGCAGCTTACTTGAACCACAGGGAGGGAGTGCTAATTCACCCCTCCACTTT. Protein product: CASSLLEPQGGSANSPLHF.

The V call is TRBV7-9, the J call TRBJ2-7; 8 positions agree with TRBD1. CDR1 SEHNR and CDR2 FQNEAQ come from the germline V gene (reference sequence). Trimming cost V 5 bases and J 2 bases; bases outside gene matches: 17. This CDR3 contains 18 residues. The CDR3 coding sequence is TGTGCCAGCAGCGCTCGGGGCAGCGGACAGGGTAATCCCTACGAGCAGTACTTC. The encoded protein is CASSARGSGQGNPYEQYF.

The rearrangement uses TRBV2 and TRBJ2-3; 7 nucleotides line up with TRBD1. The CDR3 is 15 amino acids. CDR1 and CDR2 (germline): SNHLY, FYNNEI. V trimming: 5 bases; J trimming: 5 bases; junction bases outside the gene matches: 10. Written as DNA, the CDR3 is TGTGCCAGCAGTTCTGTACAGGGGCTGGGAGATACGCAGTATTTT. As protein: CASSSVQGLGDTQYF.

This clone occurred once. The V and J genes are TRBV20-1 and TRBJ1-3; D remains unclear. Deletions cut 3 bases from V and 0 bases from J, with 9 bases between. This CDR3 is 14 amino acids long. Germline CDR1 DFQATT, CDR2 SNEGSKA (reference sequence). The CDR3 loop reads CSASSVLSGNTIYF. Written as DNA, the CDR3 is TGCAGTGCTAGTTCGGTTCTCTCTGGAAACACCATATATTTT.

The DNA of the CDR3 is TGCGCCAGCAGCCAAGTCCTGAACGACCGGGAACCTTCCTACGAGCAGTACTTC. Amino acid sequence: CASSQVLNDREPSYEQYF. The chain links TRBV4-1 to TRBJ2-7; the D gene is possibly TRBD2 (5 bases). Per germline, CDR1 MGHRA and CDR2 YSYEKL. The CDR3 sequence is 18 residues long. Trimming removed 1 base at V and 1 base at J, with 20 bases between.

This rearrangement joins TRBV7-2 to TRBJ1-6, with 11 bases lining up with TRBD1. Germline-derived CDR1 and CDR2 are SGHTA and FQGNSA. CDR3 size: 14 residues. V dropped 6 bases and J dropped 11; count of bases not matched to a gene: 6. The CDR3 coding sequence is TGTGCCAGCAGGAAGGACAGGGGGCTTACACCCCTCCACTTT. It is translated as CASRKDRGLTPLHF.